Sequencing of this TCR beta chain was carried out in a study of CD8 T cells in ankylosing spondylitis. Regarding the study as a whole: Earlier reports found some motif variants in synovial fluid and blood in reactive arthritis. Blood of patients with ankylosing spondylitis appeared to be characterized by a TCR beta motif of eight highly homologous variants.

As regards this clonotype: The antigen is not known. This clone may be a read error of a much larger clone one base away.

Quantitative 5'-RACE with molecular barcodes was used to make the TCR beta libraries. TCRdb re-derived calls from the 5' RACE reads in MiXCR, one entry per CDR3 protein. The sample has about 500,000 distinct CDR3 sequences, under 5.5% seen once. The sequence was collected from a male donor with ankylosing spondylitis. Sequencing was done on a sample of blood, either unsorted or a sorted T cell fraction (not recorded which).

CDR3 region: CASIKTGLGNTEAFF. In DNA, the CDR3 is TGTGCCAGCATCAAGACAGGGTTAGGTAACACTGAAGCTTTCTTT. This rearrangement joins TRBV12-3 or TRBV12-4 to TRBJ1-1; 7 bases are a match to TRBD1. Trimming removed 7 bases from V and 2 bases from J; junction bases left unmatched: 10. This CDR3 has 15 amino acids.